Listed here are 27 T cell receptor beta chains from one sample, sequenced in a study of blood T cell repertoires in COVID-19. The method was immunoSEQ multiplex PCR; TCRdb's version includes in-frame clones alone and lacks a portion of them. The sample yields about 180,000 clones, about 80% seen once. The sample consisted of peripheral blood. Source of these receptors: a woman in her seventies with acute or convalescent COVID-19.

The V and J genes are TRBV27 and TRBJ1-6; the D is unclear. The CDR3 length is 14 residues. Germline assignment: CDR1 MNHEY and CDR2 SMNVEV (reference sequence). V dropped 6 bases and J dropped 3 bases, with 9 bases sitting between them. The CDR3 region is CASSQDSYNSPLHF. The CDR3 nucleotides are TGTGCCAGCAGCCAAGATAGCTATAATTCACCCCTCCACTTT.

This sequence joins TRBV11-2 and TRBJ2-3; D is undetermined. The CDR3 is 15 amino acids. Looked up from germline, CDR1 is SGHAT and CDR2 is FQNNGV. Trimming shortened V by 2 bases and J by 0 bases, and 9 bases separated the two germline ends. In DNA, the CDR3 is TGTGCCAGCAGCTTATTCGGCGGAAGCACAGATACGCAGTATTTT. As protein: CASSLFGGSTDTQYF.

This clone was recorded once. This rearrangement joins TRBV5-1 to TRBJ1-6, with 7 bases fitting TRBD1. The CDR3 is made up of 16 amino acids. V shed 4 bases, J shed 6 bases, and the junction held 10 bases outside the gene matches. Germline-derived CDR1 and CDR2 are SGHRS and YFSETQ. The CDR3 nucleotides are TGCGCCAGCAGCACCGGTACAGGGGAGATTAATTCACCCCTCCACTTT. Translating it yields CASSTGTGEINSPLHF.

The chain carries TRBV9 and TRBJ2-5, with D unclear. Germline values: CDR1 SGDLS, CDR2 YYNGEE. The CDR3 runs to 14 residues. V lost 3 bases and J lost 5, with 14 bases in between. CDR3 nucleotide sequence: TGTGCCAGCAGCGATTCCCCCGGGTATGAGACCCAGTACTTC. Residues: CASSDSPGYETQYF.

J is TRBJ2-1 and V is TRBV3-1 (or the pseudogene TRBV3-2); 12 nucleotides match TRBD2. The CDR3 covers 16 residues. V was pared by 4 bases and J by 7 bases, with 8 bases of the junction left unmatched. Looked up from germline, CDR1 is LGHDT and CDR2 is YNNKEL (reference sequence). In nucleotides, the CDR3 is TGTGCCAGCAGCCTATTACTAGCGGGAGGAACGAATGAGCAGTTCTTC. Translation: CASSLLLAGGTNEQFF.

CDR3 nucleotides: TGTGCCAGCATGGACAGTGGATATCAGCCCCAGCATTTT. It encodes CASMDSGYQPQHF. V and J are TRBV6-5 and TRBJ1-5; maybe TRBD1 (6 bases). CDR3 length: 13 amino acids. V was cut by 7 bases and J by 5 bases, with 12 bases left in between. CDR1 MNHEY and CDR2 SVGAGI come from the germline V gene.

V is TRBV9 and J is TRBJ2-5, with D perhaps TRBD2 (5 bases). Trimming removed 3 bases from V and 4 bases from J, with 16 bases in between. The CDR3 covers 15 residues. The germline CDR1 and CDR2 sequences are SGDLS and YYNGEE. The CDR3 DNA reads as TGTGCCAGCAGCGGCGGACTGCCCGTTGGAGAGACCCAGTACTTC. This translates into CASSGGLPVGETQYF.

The sample holds a few counts of this clone. This chain joins TRBV10-2 and TRBJ1-2; D gene unclear. Trimming took off 0 bases at V and 2 bases at J, with 10 bases between the two ends. The CDR3 has 15 residues. CDR1 is WSHSY, CDR2 SAAADI, per germline. The CDR3, as DNA: TGCGCCAGCAGTGAGTCCGTCGCAGGCAACTATGGCTACACCTTC. Encoded protein: CASSESVAGNYGYTF.

The V and J genes are TRBV18 and TRBJ2-1, with a weak D call TRBD2 (5 bases). V gave up 3 bases and J gave up 8 bases, with 17 bases separating them. Germline-derived CDR1 and CDR2 are KGHSH and LQKENI. There are 15 residues in the CDR3. This chain's CDR3 is CASSPPRTEADEQFF. The CDR3 DNA sequence: TGTGCCAGCTCACCTCCAAGGACGGAGGCGGATGAGCAGTTCTTC.

This chain connects TRBV6-2 or TRBV6-3 to TRBJ2-1; possible D gene TRBD2, 6 bases. In germline, CDR1 is MNHEY, CDR2 SVGEGT. This CDR3 has 18 residues. V was cut by 6 bases and J by 8 bases, with 29 bases left in between. CDR3 protein: CASSDTLVKRAPYHEQFF. CDR3 DNA: TGTGCCAGCAGCGATACCCTAGTGAAGCGGGCTCCTTATCATGAGCAGTTCTTC.

This chain connects TRBV10-3 to TRBJ2-3; 8 bases align to TRBD2. V dropped 2 bases and J dropped 2; count of bases not matched to a gene: 6. CDR1 is ENHRY, CDR2 SYGVKD, per germline. The CDR3 runs 16 residues. The CDR3 loop is CAISEELAVSTDTQYF. The CDR3 DNA is TGTGCCATCAGTGAGGAACTAGCGGTATCCACAGATACGCAGTATTTT.

The chain employs TRBV9 and TRBJ1-1; D may be TRBD1 (6 bases). This CDR3 contains 15 residues. The V end was cut by 5 bases, the J end by 1 base, with 15 bases between. Germline V gene data show CDR1 as SGDLS and CDR2 as YYNGEE. CDR3 DNA sequence: TGTGCCAGCAGTGACAGGAGAGGGGGGAACACTGAAGCTTTCTTT. Protein sequence: CASSDRRGGNTEAFF.

V gene TRBV19 combines with J gene TRBJ1-5; TRBD1 might be the D (5 bases). V shed 4 bases and J shed 1 base, with 14 bases lying between them. This CDR3 comprises 16 residues. Per the germline V gene, CDR1 is LNHDA and CDR2 is SQIVND (reference sequence). The CDR3 spells CASSTQASGSNQPQHF. As DNA, the CDR3 is TGTGCCAGTAGTACACAGGCAAGCGGGAGCAATCAGCCCCAGCATTTT.

The chain uses TRBV27 and TRBJ1-5, with D perhaps TRBD1 (6 bases). There are 14 residues in the CDR3. Germline values: CDR1 MNHEY, CDR2 SMNVEV (reference sequence). The V and J ends lost 1 base and 7 bases respectively, with 11 bases between them. CDR3 bases: TGTGCCAGCAGTTTATACAGGGATGGCCAGCCCCAGCATTTT. Residues: CASSLYRDGQPQHF.

This sequence joins TRBV5-5 and TRBJ1-5; 8 bases match TRBD1. The V and J ends lost 4 bases and 9 bases, in that order; junction bases with no gene match: 9. Germline-derived CDR1 and CDR2 are SGHKS and YYEKEE (reference sequence). The CDR3 contains 14 residues. CDR3 sequence reads: CASSQTGDAGPQHF. CDR3 nucleotide sequence: TGTGCCAGCAGCCAGACAGGGGATGCAGGGCCCCAGCATTTT.

This clone was picked up one time. The rearrangement links TRBV19 to TRBJ2-3; a possible D gene is TRBD2 (5 bases). Trimming took 6 bases from V and 3 from J, leaving 13 bases between them. Germline V CDR1 and CDR2: LNHDA, SQIVND (reference sequence). The CDR3 runs to 14 residues. CDR3: CASREFEGTDTQYF. CDR3 coding DNA: TGTGCCAGTAGAGAATTCGAGGGTACAGATACGCAGTATTTT.

The genes are TRBV3-1 (or the pseudogene TRBV3-2) and TRBJ1-2, with TRBD1 matching 9 bases. Germline V lookup: CDR1 LGHDT, CDR2 YNNKEL (reference sequence). The CDR3 runs 13 residues. Trimming took 4 bases from V and 12 from J; bases not matched to a gene: 9. The CDR3 here is CASSPRTGGDDTF. CDR3 DNA sequence: TGTGCCAGCAGCCCTAGAACAGGGGGCGACGACACCTTC.

The CDR3 DNA reads TGTGCCAGCACCCCTACTGGGAGGAATTCACCCCTCCACTTT. Its translation: CASTPTGRNSPLHF. This chain joins TRBV27 and TRBJ1-6, with D uncertain. The V end lost 7 bases, the J end lost 7 bases, and 14 bases lay between the germline ends. Germline V CDR1 and CDR2: MNHEY, SMNVEV (reference sequence). This CDR3 comprises 14 residues.

V usage is TRBV7-6 and J usage is TRBJ2-2; D might be TRBD1 (7 bases). V was trimmed by 5 bases and J by 0 bases, leaving 13 bases between them. Germline CDR1 SGHVS, CDR2 FNYEAQ. The CDR3 is 16 residues long. CDR3 in DNA: TGTGCCAGCAGCCTCGGGGGACAGCCGAACACCGGGGAGCTGTTTTTT. This codes for CASSLGGQPNTGELFF. Full variable domain (rest looked up from reference TRBV7-6 and TRBJ2-2): GAGVSQSPRYKVTKRGQDVALRCDPISGHVSLYWYRQALGQGPEFLTYFNYEAQQDKSGLPNDRFSAERPEGSISTLTIQRTEQRDSAMYRCASSLGGQPNTGELFFGEGSRLTVL.

The rearrangement uses TRBV3-1 (or the pseudogene TRBV3-2) and TRBJ1-6; 9 bases agree with TRBD1. Trimming removed 3 bases from V and 7 bases from J; junction bases left unmatched: 19. The CDR3 contains 20 residues. Germline V gives CDR1 LGHDT, CDR2 YNNKEL (reference sequence). CDR3 DNA: TGTGCCAGCAGCCACCAAAGAAGCCTCCTAAACAGGGGGCCAAATTCACCCCTCCACTTT. Translation gives CASSHQRSLLNRGPNSPLHF.

This chain links TRBV7-8 with TRBJ2-7; 10 nucleotides align to TRBD1. CDR1 and CDR2 (germline): SGHVS, FQNEAQ. The CDR3 is 18 amino acids. The junction had 10 bases not matched to a gene; V was cut back by 2 bases and J by 0 bases. In DNA, the CDR3 is TGTGCCAGCAGCTTAACCACCTCCGGGACAGGGGTCTCCTACGAGCAGTACTTC. Protein product: CASSLTTSGTGVSYEQYF.

The chain is built from TRBV9 and TRBJ2-5; 8 bases are a match to TRBD2. This CDR3 region has 16 residues. The germline gives CDR1 SGDLS, CDR2 YYNGEE. V lost 3 bases and J lost 5; bases outside the gene matches: 12. CDR3: CASSAAGARRGETQYF. Written as DNA, the CDR3 is TGTGCCAGCAGCGCAGCGGGGGCCCGTCGCGGCGAGACCCAGTACTTC.

The gene calls are TRBV6-2 or TRBV6-3 and TRBJ1-5, with 8 positions matching TRBD1. With 6 bases clipped from V and 3 bases from J, the junction kept 7 bases outside the gene matches. Germline lookup yields CDR1 MNHEY and CDR2 SVGEGT. The CDR3 runs to 15 residues. As DNA, the CDR3 is TGTGCCAGCAGCCGGGACAGGACAGACAATCAGCCCCAGCATTTT. It encodes CASSRDRTDNQPQHF.

This clone was detected only once. This sequence joins TRBV24-1 and TRBJ2-1; TRBD2 matches 9 bases. Germline V lookup: CDR1 KGHDR, CDR2 SFDVKD. The V and J ends lost 3 bases and 9 bases, in that order; junction bases with no gene match: 14. The CDR3 sequence is 17 residues long. The CDR3 is CATSDQGVAGERGEQFF. In DNA, the CDR3 is TGTGCCACCAGTGATCAGGGGGTAGCGGGAGAACGCGGTGAGCAGTTCTTC.

The J gene is TRBJ2-7, the V gene TRBV9; possible D gene TRBD2, 6 bases. Germline V gene data show CDR1 as SGDLS and CDR2 as YYNGEE. With 4 bases removed from V and 4 bases from J, the gap between germline ends came to 18 bases. The length of the CDR3 is 15 residues. The CDR3 DNA is TGTGCCAGCAGCTCTGGACGCGGGGCACTTTACGAGCAGTACTTC. This encodes CASSSGRGALYEQYF.

The chain has TRBV28 and TRBJ1-5; D not certain. Trimming pared 5 bases from V and 4 bases from J, leaving 12 bases between. CDR3 length: 14 amino acids. CDR1 and CDR2 (germline): MDHEN, SYDVKM. For the CDR3, the DNA is TGTGCCAGCAGTCCTAGGATAGATAATCAGCCCCAGCATTTT. Protein product: CASSPRIDNQPQHF.

The gene calls are TRBV27 and TRBJ2-5; 10 positions match TRBD2. The CDR3 is made up of 14 amino acids. In germline, CDR1 is MNHEY, CDR2 SMNVEV (reference sequence). V lost 6 bases and J lost 5; bases outside the gene matches: 6. In DNA form, the CDR3 reads TGTGCCAGCAGGAGAACGACTAGCGGGGAGACCCAGTACTTC. This codes for CASRRTTSGETQYF.